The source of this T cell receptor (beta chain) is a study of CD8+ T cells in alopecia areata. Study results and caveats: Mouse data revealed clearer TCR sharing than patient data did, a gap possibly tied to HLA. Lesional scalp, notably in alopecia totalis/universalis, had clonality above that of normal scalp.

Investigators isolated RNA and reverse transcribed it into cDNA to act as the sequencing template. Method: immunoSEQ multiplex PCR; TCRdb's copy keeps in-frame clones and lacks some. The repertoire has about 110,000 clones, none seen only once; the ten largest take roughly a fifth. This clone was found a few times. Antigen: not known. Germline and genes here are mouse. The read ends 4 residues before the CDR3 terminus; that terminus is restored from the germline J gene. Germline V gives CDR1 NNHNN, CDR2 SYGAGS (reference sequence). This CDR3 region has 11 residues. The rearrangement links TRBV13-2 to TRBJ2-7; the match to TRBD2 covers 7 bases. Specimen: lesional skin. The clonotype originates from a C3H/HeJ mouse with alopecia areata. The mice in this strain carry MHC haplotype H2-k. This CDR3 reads CASVLGDEQYF. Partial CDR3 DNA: TGTGCCAGCGTCCTGGGGGAT.